Included here is one T cell receptor (beta chain) sequence, with context. Its antigen is unknown. The sample comes from a study of response to subunit inactivated influenza vaccine. The study's findings and limits: Few new T cells, the authors suggested, are recruited by each seasonal influenza vaccination.

TCRdb itself ran the RT-PCR reads through MiXCR, one entry per CDR3 protein. Of around 750,000 distinct CDR3 sequences listed, around 20% were seen once; the top ten hold roughly 10%. Losses at the gene ends were 1 base for V and 7 bases for J; bases not matched to a gene: 6. The CDR3 contains 14 residues. Germline V gives CDR1 DFQATT, CDR2 SNEGSKA (reference sequence). Source: PBMCs from blood, taken approximately 5 days after vaccination. The chain links TRBV20-1 to TRBJ2-7, with TRBD2 matching 11 bases. This TCR was sampled from a man over 45 who received an inactivated influenza vaccine. Written as DNA, the CDR3 is TGCAGTGCTAGAGTTAGCGGGAGGGCCCAAGAGCAGTACTTC. Its translation: CSARVSGRAQEQYF.